This T cell receptor beta chain was captured in a study of T-cell reconstitution after alpha-beta-depleted transplantation in children. Germline CDR1 and CDR2: DFQATT and SNEGSKA (reference sequence). Trimming shortened V by 3 bases and J by 2 bases, and 13 bases separated the two germline ends. The length of the CDR3 is 15 residues. Findings of the study overall: There were reportedly several hundred expanded graft clones from which alpha-beta T cells came about two months after transplant. Some patients showed high day-60 TCRbeta diversity, which derived from surviving recipient T cells and thymic progenitors. The authors attributed T-cell counts and diversity one year after transplant mostly to newly produced T cells.

This clonotype has at least ten counts. Its specificity is not known. During its preparation, the TCRbeta library received unique molecular identifiers. TCRdb analysed the PCR reads with MiXCR anew, one entry per CDR3 protein. The table has around 420,000 distinct CDR3 sequences, about 16% seen once. The sample here was PBMCs, mostly from graft donor cells, taken 360 days after TCRalphabeta/CD19-depleted stem cell transplant. The clonotype comes from a boy under two years old who had a stem cell transplant for Wiskott-Aldrich syndrome, so the T cells may come from the graft donor. The chain links TRBV20-1 to TRBJ2-2; D not certain. CDR3: CSASGSSPNTGELFF. The DNA of the CDR3 is TGCAGTGCTAGCGGTAGCTCCCCCAACACCGGGGAGCTGTTTTTT.